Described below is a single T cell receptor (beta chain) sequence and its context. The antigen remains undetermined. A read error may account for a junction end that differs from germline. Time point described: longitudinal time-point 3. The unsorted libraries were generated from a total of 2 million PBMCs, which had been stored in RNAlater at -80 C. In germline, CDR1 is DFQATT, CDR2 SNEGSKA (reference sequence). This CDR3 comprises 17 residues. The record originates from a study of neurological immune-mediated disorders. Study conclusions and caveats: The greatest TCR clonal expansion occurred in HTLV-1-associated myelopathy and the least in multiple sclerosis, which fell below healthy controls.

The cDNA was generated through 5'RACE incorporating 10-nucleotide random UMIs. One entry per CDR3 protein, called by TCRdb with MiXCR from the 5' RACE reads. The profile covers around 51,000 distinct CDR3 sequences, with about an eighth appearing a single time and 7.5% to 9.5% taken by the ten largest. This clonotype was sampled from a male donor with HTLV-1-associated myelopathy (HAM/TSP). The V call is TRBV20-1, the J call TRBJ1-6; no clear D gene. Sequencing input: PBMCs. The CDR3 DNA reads TGCAGTGCTAGAGATCGGGCCGGAGGGTGGCGTAATACACCCCTCCACTTT. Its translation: CSARDRAGGWRNTPLHF.